This T cell receptor beta chain was identified during a study of graft-versus-host responses after intestinal transplantation. Study-level background: Isolated intestinal, liver-intestinal, or multivisceral transplants were what recipients had. General study findings and limits: Individuals carrying graft-donor T cell macrochimerism showed high graft-versus-host to host-versus-graft clonal ratios in allografts. GvH clonotypes were identified within recipient marrow, with a subset emerging first in ileum or blood.

As regards this clone: What it recognizes is unknown.

The table came from immunoSEQ multiplex PCR; TCRdb's copy has only in-frame clones and leaves some out. This table holds 90,000 to 120,000 clones, roughly 86% found once. Germline V gene lookup returns CDR1 MNHEY and CDR2 SMNVEV (reference sequence). The CDR3 is made up of 17 amino acids. V was pared by 9 bases and J by 1 base, with 25 bases between. The sequence came from a human donor who was the organ donor for an intestinal transplant. Source: unstimulated CD4+ T cells sorted from spleen or lymph node cells, taken before transplant. This chain uses TRBV27 with TRBJ2-7; D gene ambiguous. The CDR3 nucleotides read TGTGCCAGTGGGCGTCCGTCCCCCCATCATGCGTCCTACGAGCAGTACTTC. This encodes CASGRPSPHHASYEQYF.